The T cell receptor beta chain under discussion was sequenced for a study of blood T cells in healthy people across ages. About the study: Roughly one uniquely barcoded beta molecule per two T cells was captured. Study findings and constraints: Aged donors had fewer naive CD4+ cells and lower diversity than long-lived donors.

This CDR3 region has 14 residues. Trimming took 6 bases from V and 2 from J, leaving 13 bases between them. The donors, healthy Caucasians from Russia, were aged 6 to 90. Ten or more counts support this clonotype. Its matching antigen is unknown. PCR was performed a second time for about 7 to 11 cycles using a sample-barcoded 5' primer and a J-beta primer mix. From the 5' RACE reads, TCRdb called clonotypes with MiXCR, one entry per CDR3 protein. Among hundreds of thousands of distinct CDR3 sequences listed, under 25% were seen once. The TCR comes from a man between 65 and 85 years old in good health. The chain couples TRBV12-3 or TRBV12-4 to TRBJ1-1; D call uncertain. Sequences were obtained from blood. This chain's CDR3 is CASRYGARNTEAFF. In DNA, the CDR3 is TGTGCCAGCAGGTATGGAGCCCGCAACACTGAAGCTTTCTTT.